Below are 19 T cell receptor beta chains sequenced from a single sample in a study of T cell changes during pregnancy in multiple sclerosis. Libraries were prepared by immunoSEQ multiplex PCR; TCRdb keeps only in-frame clonotypes and omits some of them. The sample lists roughly 48,000 clones, 88% occurring once. Here the sequenced sample was CD4+ T cells from peripheral blood mononuclear cells, taken in the second trimester of pregnancy. The receptors were sampled from a female donor with multiple sclerosis, enrolled in a pregnancy study.

This sequence joins TRBV29-1 and TRBJ2-1; the D gene is possibly TRBD1 (6 bases). Trimming left V 7 bases short and J 10 bases short, with 23 bases between. Germline V lookup: CDR1 SQVTM, CDR2 ANQGSEA. The CDR3 is made up of 14 amino acids. In nucleotides, the CDR3 is TGCAGCGGAACCAGGGGCCCGGTGGGAAGGGAGCAGTTCTTC. This codes for CSGTRGPVGREQFF.

The rearrangement uses TRBV2 and TRBJ2-2; 9 positions agree with TRBD2. CDR3 length: 15 residues. CDR1 is SNHLY and CDR2 is FYNNEI in the germline V gene. Trimming cost V 6 bases and J 7 bases; bases outside gene matches: 9. The chain's CDR3 is CASRGTSFGFGELFF. Here the CDR3 DNA reads TGTGCCAGCAGAGGGACTAGCTTTGGCTTCGGGGAGCTGTTTTTT.

This chain joins TRBV5-5 and TRBJ2-7, with a tentative D call TRBD2 (6 bases). From germline, CDR1 is SGHKS and CDR2 YYEKEE (reference sequence). V was pared by 3 bases and J by 4 bases, with 11 bases between. The CDR3 runs to 13 residues. The chain's CDR3 is CASSSGGGYEQYF. For the CDR3, the DNA is TGTGCCAGCAGCTCGGGTGGGGGGTACGAGCAGTACTTC.

This chain links TRBV4-1 with TRBJ1-2, with 11 bases identical to TRBD1. The CDR3 has 15 residues. Germline V gives CDR1 MGHRA, CDR2 YSYEKL. V dropped 1 base and J dropped 8; count of bases not matched to a gene: 6. CDR3 coding DNA: TGCGCCAGCAGCCAAGGTGGACAGGGGGCGGAGGGCTACACCTTC. Translation gives CASSQGGQGAEGYTF.

The V gene is TRBV9, the J gene TRBJ2-3, with TRBD2 matching over 10 bases. CDR1 and CDR2 from the germline V gene are SGDLS and YYNGEE. This CDR3 region has 16 residues. The trim removed 2 bases at V and 1 base at J, leaving 4 bases unmatched. The CDR3 DNA follows: TGTGCCAGCAGCGTTGAGAGCGGGAGGGGCACAGATACGCAGTATTTT. The encoded protein is CASSVESGRGTDTQYF.

This clone was seen a handful of times. The V gene is TRBV30, the J gene TRBJ1-3; tentatively, D is TRBD1 (6 bases). Per germline, CDR1 GTSNPN and CDR2 SVGIG (reference sequence). The CDR3 length is 15 residues. CDR3 bases: TGTGCACACACCCTGGGCAGGGGCTCTGGAAACACCATATATTTT. Residues: CAHTLGRGSGNTIYF.

This clone has just one count. The chain couples TRBV5-6 to TRBJ1-4, with D possibly being TRBD1 (5 bases). The V gene lost 1 base and the J gene lost 12 bases, with 10 bases spanning the gap. The CDR3 has 12 amino acids. CDR1 is SGHDT and CDR2 is YYEEEE in the germline V gene. CDR3: CASSLPGLELFF. CDR3 bases: TGTGCCAGCAGCTTGCCAGGGCTGGAACTGTTTTTT.

As DNA, the CDR3 is TGTGCCAGCAGCACCGGGACAGAGTTCTACGAGCAGTACTTC. This gives the protein CASSTGTEFYEQYF. The gene calls are TRBV11-2 and TRBJ2-7; 7 bases are a match to TRBD1. V gave up 5 bases and J gave up 3 bases; unmatched junction bases: 7. From germline, CDR1 is SGHAT and CDR2 FQNNGV. The CDR3 is made up of 14 amino acids.

This chain connects TRBV5-1 to TRBJ2-3, with D unclear. Germline CDR1 reads SGHRS; CDR2 reads YFSETQ. The CDR3 covers 14 residues. V lost 2 bases to trimming and J lost 2 bases, with 9 bases between them. CDR3 sequence reads: CASSFGDVTDTQYF. As DNA, the CDR3 is TGCGCCAGCAGCTTCGGAGATGTCACAGATACGCAGTATTTT.

The chain combines TRBV2 with TRBJ2-3; TRBD1 matches at 7 bases. CDR1 and CDR2 from the germline V gene are SNHLY and FYNNEI. The CDR3 covers 14 residues. The junction had 6 bases not matched to a gene; V was cut back by 7 bases and J by 2 bases. DNA of the CDR3: TGTGCCAGCACAAGGGGACAGCCCACAGATACGCAGTATTTT. This codes for CASTRGQPTDTQYF.

The chain combines TRBV5-3 with TRBJ1-4; D ambiguous. TRBV5-3 is placed among ORFs of uncertain function. The V end was cut by 1 base, the J end by 5 bases, with 6 bases between. CDR3 length: 13 residues. This CDR3 reads CARSLSQNEKLFF. The CDR3 coding sequence is TGTGCCAGAAGCTTGTCCCAGAATGAAAAACTGTTTTTT.

J is TRBJ2-2 and V is TRBV7-3; D gene ambiguous. This CDR3 contains 14 residues. Germline loops: CDR1 SGHTA, CDR2 FQGTGA. V dropped 7 bases and J dropped 1 base, with 10 bases sitting between them. The CDR3 protein is CASTPARNTGELFF. The CDR3 bases are TGTGCCAGCACCCCAGCGAGGAACACCGGGGAGCTGTTTTTT.

V gene TRBV9 combines with J gene TRBJ2-7; the D gene is possibly TRBD2 (6 bases). CDR3 length: 14 residues. The V gene lost 6 bases and the J gene lost 3 bases, with 16 bases spanning the gap. The V gene's germline CDR1 is SGDLS and CDR2 YYNGEE. The CDR3 protein is CASKPGPGSYEQYF. CDR3 DNA sequence: TGTGCCAGCAAGCCTGGCCCCGGGAGCTACGAGCAGTACTTC.

V gene TRBV19 combines with J gene TRBJ1-2; 10 bases match TRBD1. Trimming cost V 7 bases and J 3 bases; bases outside gene matches: 8. The CDR3 covers 15 residues. CDR1 is LNHDA and CDR2 is SQIVND in the germline V gene (reference sequence). CDR3 residues: CASTPDRGLDYGYTF. Here the CDR3 DNA reads TGTGCCAGTACCCCAGACAGGGGGCTTGACTATGGCTACACCTTC.

J is TRBJ2-7 and V is TRBV19, with 8 bases matching TRBD2. CDR1 is LNHDA and CDR2 is SQIVND in the germline V gene (reference sequence). CDR3 length: 14 residues. V dropped 6 bases and J dropped 0; count of bases not matched to a gene: 4. The CDR3 DNA sequence: TGTGCCAGTAGACTGACTAGCGTCTCCTACGAGCAGTACTTC. It yields the protein CASRLTSVSYEQYF.

The chain carries TRBV14 and TRBJ2-5; TRBD2 aligns across 8 bases. Per germline, CDR1 SGHDN and CDR2 FVKESK. This CDR3 comprises 15 residues. With 1 base clipped from V and 2 bases from J, the junction kept 3 bases outside the gene matches. The CDR3: CASSQALAEQETQYF. For the CDR3, the DNA is TGTGCCAGCAGCCAAGCACTAGCGGAACAAGAGACCCAGTACTTC.

The CDR3 protein is CASSSFPGTLNYGYTF. CDR3 in DNA: TGTGCCAGCAGTTCATTCCCGGGGACACTTAACTATGGCTACACCTTC. This sequence joins TRBV28 and TRBJ1-2; the D gene is possibly TRBD1 (6 bases). V was trimmed by 4 bases and J by 1 base, leaving 16 bases between them. CDR3 length: 16 amino acids. Germline V CDR1 and CDR2: MDHEN, SYDVKM.

The CDR3 nucleotides read TGTGCCAGCTCACCGGGGGCCAACAGGGTTACTGAAGCTTTCTTT. Encoded protein: CASSPGANRVTEAFF. The chain couples TRBV18 to TRBJ1-1; perhaps TRBD1 as D (6 bases). Trimming left V 3 bases short and J 5 bases short, with 16 bases between. The CDR3 contains 15 residues. CDR1 KGHSH and CDR2 LQKENI come from the germline V gene.

The V call is TRBV30, the J call TRBJ1-6; D is ambiguous. The length of the CDR3 is 15 residues. Per germline, CDR1 GTSNPN and CDR2 SVGIG (reference sequence). The CDR3 region has the DNA TGTGCTTATGGAGTGTACGAGGCGGTGAATTCACCCCTCCACTTT. Residues: CAYGVYEAVNSPLHF.